This TCR beta chain was captured in a study of T cell responses to AZD1222 COVID-19 vaccine. Overall study findings and caveats: Dominant CD4 TCR responses targeted spike regions 160-218 and 743-854. Possibly, clonal diversity was underestimated; donors were largely white British and included more females.

Germline V CDR1 and CDR2: LGHNA, YSLEER. The CDR3 extends over 14 amino acids. The junction had 6 bases not matched to a gene; V was cut back by 2 bases and J by 10 bases. Second doses were pooled across both intervals (about 4 or about 12 weeks). Remarks on this clone: What it binds is not known.

The assay was immunoSEQ multiplex PCR, and TCRdb's table has in-frame clones only and misses some. The top ten hold about 3.7% of the sample, which has about 66,000 clones, about three quarters seen once. Sequenced here: peripheral blood, sampled 28 days after the second AZD1222 dose. The V call is TRBV4-3, the J call TRBJ2-1, with 9 bases fitting TRBD1. This TCR derives from an adult who received the AZD1222 COVID-19 vaccine. CDR3 in amino acids: CASSQWTGDWEQFF. For the CDR3, the DNA is TGCGCCAGCAGCCAATGGACAGGGGATTGGGAGCAGTTCTTC.